One sample yielded the 28 T cell receptor beta chains listed below, sequenced in a study of T cells in Graves' hyperthyroidism and ophthalmopathy. The source material, RNA transcripts, was used to amplify TCR beta CDR3 regions. HTBI primers were used for first-round RT-PCR of the TCR CDR3. Using its own MiXCR run on the multiplex PCR reads, TCRdb lists one record per CDR3 protein. The sample includes more than 500,000 distinct CDR3 sequences, around 13% of them seen just once. Material: blood. The source of these receptors is a woman aged 40 to 55 with Graves' hyperthyroidism.

This clonotype was recorded at least ten times. The chain combines TRBV28 with TRBJ2-1; D tentatively reads TRBD1 or TRBD2 (5 bases each). Germline V lookup: CDR1 MDHEN, CDR2 SYDVKM. Trimming cost V 5 bases and J 3 bases, with 11 bases left between them. This CDR3 contains 14 residues. As DNA, the CDR3 is TGTGCCAGCAGTCCTGGGGGTGGCTACAATGAGCAGTTCTTC. Protein sequence: CASSPGGGYNEQFF.

The chain employs TRBV7-2 and TRBJ2-3; 10 positions agree with TRBD2. J gave up 2 bases and V 11 bases, and 10 bases lay outside the gene matches. Germline-derived CDR1 and CDR2 are SGHTA and FQGNSA. The CDR3 is 15 residues long. The CDR3 protein is CAGKGSGRATDTQYF. The CDR3 DNA reads TGTGCCGGCAAAGGAAGCGGGAGGGCCACAGATACGCAGTATTTT.

V and J are TRBV5-1 and TRBJ2-2; D not certain. Trimming took off 6 bases at V and 1 base at J, with 4 bases between the two ends. The CDR3 extends over 12 amino acids. Germline V gives CDR1 SGHRS, CDR2 YFSETQ. CDR3 nucleotide sequence: TGCGCCAGCATGGGGAACACCGGGGAGCTGTTTTTT. Residues: CASMGNTGELFF.

This clonotype has a count of ten or more. This sequence joins TRBV28 and TRBJ1-2; the D is unclear. Germline assignment: CDR1 MDHEN and CDR2 SYDVKM. Deletions cut 5 bases from V and 4 bases from J, with 14 bases between. The CDR3 extends over 14 amino acids. DNA for the CDR3: TGTGCCAGCAGTAAGGTCGGGTGGTCCTATGGCTACACCTTC. Protein sequence: CASSKVGWSYGYTF.

This clonotype showed up many times. This chain links TRBV20-1 with TRBJ2-1, with a weak D call TRBD2 (6 bases). V shed 0 bases and J shed 6 bases, with 15 bases lying between them. There are 15 residues in the CDR3. CDR1 and CDR2 (germline): DFQATT, SNEGSKA (reference sequence). CDR3 sequence (DNA): TGCAGTGCTAGAGATTTTAGGACTACCGCCAATGAGCAGTTCTTC. Its protein product is CSARDFRTTANEQFF.

V is TRBV28 and J is TRBJ2-5; a possible D gene is TRBD1 (6 bases). V shed 2 bases and J shed 2 bases, with 9 bases lying between them. CDR1 is MDHEN, CDR2 SYDVKM, per germline. The CDR3 has 14 amino acids. CDR3: CASSLIRGQETQYF. The CDR3 DNA reads TGTGCCAGCAGTTTAATCAGGGGTCAAGAGACCCAGTACTTC. Full variable domain (rest looked up from reference TRBV28 and TRBJ2-5): DVKVTQSSRYLVKRTGEKVFLECVQDMDHENMFWYRQDPGLGLRLIYFSYDVKMKEKGDIPEGYSVSREKKERFSLILESASTNQTSMYLCASSLIRGQETQYFGPGTRLLVL.

This clonotype was detected many times. The chain employs TRBV20-1 and TRBJ2-5, with 11 positions matching TRBD2. CDR1 is DFQATT and CDR2 is SNEGSKA in the germline V gene (reference sequence). The CDR3 runs 14 residues. The trim removed 1 base at V and 7 bases at J, leaving 5 bases unmatched. The CDR3 DNA follows: TGCAGTGCTAGAGTTAGCGGGGGGGCGGGGACCCAGTACTTC. Its protein product is CSARVSGGAGTQYF.

This clonotype has ten or more counts. The chain employs TRBV24-1 and TRBJ2-1, with 10 bases identical to TRBD2. The CDR3 is 17 residues long. The ends lost 8 bases at V and 9 bases at J; junction bases unmatched: 18. The germline V gene encodes CDR1 KGHDR and CDR2 SFDVKD. The CDR3 reads CATTCMSAGGPSSEQFF. Written as DNA, the CDR3 is TGTGCCACCACGTGTATGTCAGCGGGAGGGCCCTCAAGTGAGCAGTTCTTC.

This clonotype was counted at least ten times. This chain joins TRBV5-8 and TRBJ1-1; D is perhaps TRBD1 (5 bases). V lost 3 bases and J 1 base, leaving 13 bases between the germline ends. The CDR3 consists of 15 residues. Germline loops: CDR1 SGHTS, CDR2 YDEGEE. DNA for the CDR3: TGTGCCAGCAGCTGGGGGGGATTCCAGAACACTGAAGCTTTCTTT. Translating it yields CASSWGGFQNTEAFF.

This clonotype was picked up many times. This chain connects TRBV12-3 or TRBV12-4 to TRBJ1-2; D gene uncertain. Trimming shortened V by 2 bases and J by 8 bases, and 15 bases separated the two germline ends. The CDR3 has 14 residues. This chain's CDR3 is CASSLLPSEQGYTF. The CDR3 DNA sequence: TGTGCCAGCAGTTTACTACCGAGCGAGCAGGGCTACACCTTC.

This clonotype appeared a single time. The V call is TRBV3-1, the J call TRBJ1-5; 10 bases match TRBD1. The CDR3 runs to 15 residues. With 5 bases clipped from V and 4 bases from J, the junction kept 5 bases outside the gene matches. Germline-derived CDR1 and CDR2 are LGHDT and YNNKEL (reference sequence). CDR3 amino acids: CASSNGQGENQPQHF. The CDR3 region has the DNA TGTGCCAGCAGCAATGGACAGGGGGAGAATCAGCCCCAGCATTTT.

This clonotype has a count of ten or more. The chain has TRBV6-1 and TRBJ2-7; TRBD2 agrees at 11 bases. CDR3 length: 15 residues. V was pared by 1 base and J by 4 bases, with 3 bases of the junction left unmatched. In germline, CDR1 is MNHNS, CDR2 SASEGT. DNA of the CDR3: TGTGCCAGCAGTGAAGGACTAGCGGGAATTTACGAGCAGTACTTC. It translates to CASSEGLAGIYEQYF.

This clonotype was detected many times. The chain carries TRBV30 and TRBJ2-7; 8 bases fit TRBD2. This CDR3 region has 14 residues. Germline values: CDR1 GTSNPN, CDR2 SVGIG (reference sequence). J lost 2 bases, V lost 3 bases, and 6 bases had no gene match. CDR3 coding DNA: TGTGCCTGGAGGGTAGCGGGACCCGCCTACGAGCAGTACTTC. Amino acids: CAWRVAGPAYEQYF.

The sample holds many counts of this clonotype. The rearrangement joins TRBV20-1 to TRBJ2-5; 11 bases are shared with TRBD2. V was clipped by 1 base and J by 2 bases; unmatched bases: 3. The CDR3 runs to 15 residues. In germline, CDR1 is DFQATT, CDR2 SNEGSKA (reference sequence). The CDR3 protein is CSARGTSGQQETQYF. CDR3 DNA: TGCAGTGCTAGAGGGACTAGCGGGCAACAAGAGACCCAGTACTTC.

Ten or more counts support this clonotype. The gene calls are TRBV11-2 and TRBJ2-7; no reliable D call. Between the trimmed V and J ends, which lost 0 bases and 0 bases, there was a span of 12 bases. The CDR3 extends over 16 amino acids. From germline, CDR1 is SGHAT and CDR2 FQNNGV. CDR3 bases: TGTGCCAGCAGCTTAGATCCCCAACAGAGCTCCTACGAGCAGTACTTC. Translating it yields CASSLDPQQSSYEQYF.

This clonotype was found many times. The chain couples TRBV7-8 to TRBJ2-7; D uncertain. The CDR3 extends over 15 amino acids. CDR1 and CDR2 (germline): SGHVS, FQNEAQ. Trimming stripped 0 bases from V and 3 bases from J, with 12 bases between. CDR3 residues: CASSLAFGQLYEQYF. CDR3 sequence (DNA): TGTGCCAGCAGCTTAGCGTTCGGGCAGCTCTACGAGCAGTACTTC.

This clonotype was recorded at least ten times. The J gene is TRBJ2-7, the V gene TRBV2; possible D gene TRBD1, 6 bases. Trimming took off 4 bases at V and 1 base at J, with 11 bases between the two ends. The germline CDR1 and CDR2 sequences are SNHLY and FYNNEI. The CDR3 covers 14 residues. The CDR3 DNA follows: TGTGCCAGCAGTGGGGGGACACAGTCCTACGAGCAGTACTTC. Translation: CASSGGTQSYEQYF.

This clonotype was detected a few times. This sequence joins TRBV6-1 and TRBJ2-2, with D tentatively TRBD1 (5 bases). The CDR3 contains 11 residues. V lost 8 bases to trimming and J lost 13 bases, with 14 bases between them. Germline-derived CDR1 and CDR2 are MNHNS and SASEGT. CDR3 nucleotides: TGTGCCAGCCGCCAGGGCCACGGGCTGTTTTTT. Translating it yields CASRQGHGLFF.

This clonotype came up many times. The chain links TRBV20-1 to TRBJ2-1; 7 nucleotides align to TRBD2. The CDR3 runs 15 residues. With V trimmed by 0 bases and J by 5 bases, 7 bases remained unmatched. Germline V gene lookup returns CDR1 DFQATT and CDR2 SNEGSKA (reference sequence). The CDR3 DNA follows: TGCAGTGCTAGAGATGTTGGGCTAGCGGACAATGAGCAGTTCTTC. Residues: CSARDVGLADNEQFF.

This chain joins TRBV24-1 and TRBJ1-1, with 7 bases aligning to TRBD1. Germline values: CDR1 KGHDR, CDR2 SFDVKD. After removal of 7 bases from V and 1 base from J, the junction contained 5 bases not matched to a gene. The CDR3 spans 14 residues. For the CDR3, the DNA is TGTGCCACCAGGATAGGGGGCGCGAACACTGAAGCTTTCTTT. Its protein product is CATRIGGANTEAFF.

This clonotype was detected many times. The rearrangement joins TRBV27 to TRBJ2-3; D is possibly TRBD1 or TRBD2 (5 bases each). Trimming shortened V by 0 bases and J by 4 bases, and 17 bases separated the two germline ends. This CDR3 is 17 amino acids long. The germline V gene encodes CDR1 MNHEY and CDR2 SMNVEV (reference sequence). DNA of the CDR3: TGTGCCAGCAGTTTATCGATTGGTCGGGACCGACCAGATACGCAGTATTTT. Its translation is CASSLSIGRDRPDTQYF.

The CDR3 nucleotides are TGTGCCAGCAGTTTCCCGGGTCGTCGGGCTGAGCAGTTCTTC. Amino acids: CASSFPGRRAEQFF. The genes are TRBV27 and TRBJ2-1, with D unclear. Trimming pared 3 bases from V and 9 bases from J, leaving 15 bases between. The CDR3 consists of 14 residues. In germline, CDR1 is MNHEY, CDR2 SMNVEV (reference sequence).

This clonotype was observed many times. The chain links TRBV20-1 to TRBJ1-4; no definite D call. The CDR3 contains 14 residues. The germline V gene has CDR1 DFQATT and CDR2 SNEGSKA (reference sequence). V lost 0 bases and J lost 0, with 5 bases in between. CDR3 nucleotides: TGCAGTGCTAGAGATCCCACAACTAATGAAAAACTGTTTTTT. This sequence encodes CSARDPTTNEKLFF.

V and J are TRBV7-2 and TRBJ2-2; D may be TRBD2 (5 bases). This CDR3 is built from 14 residues. Germline V gene data show CDR1 as SGHTA and CDR2 as FQGNSA. The V end was cut by 2 bases, the J end by 7 bases, with 11 bases between. The CDR3 spells CASSLRRNNGELFF. CDR3 DNA sequence: TGTGCCAGCAGCTTAAGGAGGAATAACGGGGAGCTGTTTTTT.

For this clonotype: Possible read error: a much larger clone is one base away. Lacking the conserved final phenylalanine or tryptophan, this CDR3 likely reflects a read error. The gene calls are TRBV3-1 and TRBJ2-3; D may be TRBD2 (6 bases). The germline V and J ends were trimmed by 0 bases and 0 bases, with 10 bases remaining between them. The CDR3 is made up of 16 amino acids. Germline lookup yields CDR1 LGHDT and CDR2 YNNKEL (reference sequence). The CDR3 here is CASSQEVAASTDTQYI. The DNA of the CDR3 is TGTGCCAGCAGCCAAGAGGTAGCGGCTAGCACAGATACGCAGTATATT.

This clonotype was recorded at least ten times. The chain has TRBV28 and TRBJ2-5; 8 bases agree with TRBD1. The CDR3 is made up of 16 amino acids. With 1 base clipped from V and 4 bases from J, the junction kept 8 bases outside the gene matches. Germline V lookup: CDR1 MDHEN, CDR2 SYDVKM. The CDR3 sequence is CASSLSIRGRVETQYF. The CDR3 DNA follows: TGTGCCAGCAGTTTATCAATCAGGGGGCGGGTAGAGACCCAGTACTTC.

V is TRBV10-3 and J is TRBJ2-3; D is perhaps TRBD2 (6 bases). The V gene's germline CDR1 is ENHRY and CDR2 SYGVKD. The length of the CDR3 is 12 residues. Trimming cost V 8 bases and J 4 bases, with 10 bases left between them. The CDR3 bases are TGTGCCATCCGGAGGGATGCAGATACGCAGTATTTT. Residues: CAIRRDADTQYF.

A few counts support this clonotype. The chain carries TRBV3-1 and TRBJ1-3, with D unresolved. The ends were cut back, 0 bases at V and 7 bases at J, with 4 bases in the middle. Germline CDR1 reads LGHDT; CDR2 reads YNNKEL (reference sequence). The CDR3 runs 12 residues. The CDR3 DNA sequence: TGTGCCAGCAGCCAAGATGAGAACACCATATATTTT. Translation gives CASSQDENTIYF.